One and the same sample provided the 15 T cell receptor beta chains below, sequenced in a study of cytomegalovirus exposure and HLA in healthy donors. Amplification used 60 Vbeta primers and 13 Jbeta primers. Sequencing used immunoSEQ multiplex PCR; TCRdb keeps in-frame clones, though not all of them. The sample lists about 200,000 clones, roughly 87% seen once, with 1.1% in the top ten. Sequenced input: PBMCs. The receptors originated from a boy between 2 and 15 years old in good health and CMV-seronegative.

This clone was observed once. V usage is TRBV27 and J usage is TRBJ1-2, with no clear D. CDR1 MNHEY and CDR2 SMNVEV come from the germline V gene (reference sequence). V was cut by 5 bases and J by 8 bases, with 9 bases left in between. The CDR3 totals 11 residues. This CDR3 reads CASSGPRGYTF. The CDR3 DNA is TGTGCCAGCAGTGGTCCGCGAGGCTACACCTTC.

The genes are TRBV6-1 and TRBJ2-5; D might be TRBD2 (6 bases). This CDR3 spans 14 amino acids. V was trimmed by 3 bases and J by 3 bases, leaving 11 bases between them. Germline CDR1 and CDR2: MNHNS and SASEGT. The CDR3 reads CASSEEGREETQYF. As DNA, the CDR3 is TGTGCCAGCAGTGAGGAGGGGCGGGAAGAGACCCAGTACTTC.

A remark on this clone: Other nucleotide sequences in the sample specify the same CDR3. This rearrangement joins TRBV4-1 to TRBJ1-2, with D perhaps matching TRBD1 (5 bases). Germline V CDR1 and CDR2: MGHRA, YSYEKL. The length of the CDR3 is 16 residues. The V gene lost 3 bases and the J gene lost 4 bases, with 18 bases spanning the gap. Written as DNA, the CDR3 is TGCGCCAGCAGCCATCCTGGAGGGGATTCGGCCTATGGCTACACCTTC. It encodes CASSHPGGDSAYGYTF.

The V gene is TRBV5-5, the J gene TRBJ1-1, with D uncertain. Between the trimmed V and J ends, which lost 4 bases and 8 bases, there was a span of 18 bases. The germline gives CDR1 SGHKS, CDR2 YYEKEE (reference sequence). This CDR3 is 14 amino acids long. This chain's CDR3 is CASSTGRVWKEAFF. The CDR3 DNA reads TGTGCCAGCAGCACTGGGCGGGTATGGAAGGAAGCTTTCTTT.

In this sample, this clone turned up a few times. The chain joins TRBV28 to TRBJ1-4; D unresolved. The germline CDR1 and CDR2 sequences are MDHEN and SYDVKM. V was pared by 4 bases and J by 5 bases, with 14 bases between. The CDR3 spans 15 residues. CDR3 nucleotide sequence: TGTGCCAGCAGTTCCCCGGGGTCATTCAATGAAAAACTGTTTTTT. Its translation is CASSSPGSFNEKLFF.

This chain connects TRBV28 to TRBJ1-5; 7 bases map to TRBD1. This CDR3 region has 14 residues. Germline V gene data show CDR1 as MDHEN and CDR2 as SYDVKM. With 5 bases clipped from V and 9 bases from J, the junction kept 10 bases outside the gene matches. The CDR3 DNA reads as TGTGCCAGCAGTCTTGGACAGGAGCGTTTGCCCCAGCATTTT. Amino acid sequence: CASSLGQERLPQHF.

V and J are TRBV21-1 and TRBJ1-5. TRBV21-1 is annotated as a pseudogene. The CDR3 loop spans 14 amino acids. The CDR3: CASSREYSNQPQHF. Here the CDR3 DNA reads TGTGCCAGCAGCAGAGAGTATAGCAATCAGCCCCAGCATTTT.

V usage is TRBV7-9 and J usage is TRBJ2-6, with D possibly TRBD2 on 5 matching bases. Trimming removed 3 bases from V and 0 bases from J, with 9 bases in between. The CDR3 runs to 16 residues. Per the germline V gene, CDR1 is SEHNR and CDR2 is FQNEAQ (reference sequence). CDR3 nucleotides: TGTGCCAGCAGCTTGACTAACCCCTCTGGGGCCAACGTCCTGACTTTC. It yields the protein CASSLTNPSGANVLTF.

The rearrangement links TRBV15 to TRBJ2-1, with TRBD2 matching over 8 bases. The CDR3 is 18 amino acids. V lost 6 bases and J lost 8; bases outside the gene matches: 21. CDR1 is LNHNV and CDR2 is YYDKDF in the germline V gene (reference sequence). CDR3 amino acids: CATRPKLAAGVAGDEQFF. The DNA of the CDR3 is TGTGCCACCAGGCCTAAGTTAGCAGCGGGAGTTGCCGGAGATGAGCAGTTCTTC.

The CDR3 loop is CASSDLAGGTDTQYF. The CDR3 coding sequence is TGTGCCAGCAGTGACCTAGCGGGGGGCACAGATACGCAGTATTTT. This chain links TRBV6-1 with TRBJ2-3; 10 bases match TRBD2. V lost 3 bases, J lost 1 base, and 1 base stayed unmatched. CDR1 is MNHNS and CDR2 is SASEGT in the germline V gene. CDR3 length equals 15 residues.

V gene TRBV7-2 combines with J gene TRBJ1-2, with 7 bases aligning to TRBD1. CDR3 length equals 15 residues. Germline CDR1 SGHTA, CDR2 FQGNSA. J gave up 8 bases and V 5 bases, and 14 bases lay outside the gene matches. This chain's CDR3 is CASSREGATTGGYTF. The DNA of the CDR3 is TGTGCCAGCAGCAGAGAAGGGGCTACGACAGGGGGCTACACCTTC.

The chain couples TRBV10-3 to TRBJ1-2; no definite D call. The germline V gene has CDR1 ENHRY and CDR2 SYGVKD. The CDR3 contains 18 residues. The ends were cut back, 6 bases at V and 4 bases at J, with 27 bases in the middle. The CDR3 reads CAIRSIPGPSPDSYGYTF. CDR3 DNA sequence: TGTGCCATCAGATCGATCCCCGGCCCTTCCCCGGACTCCTATGGCTACACCTTC.

CDR3 coding DNA: TGTGCCAGCACCCTCGCGGGGACAGGGAATTCACCCCTCCACTTT. As protein: CASTLAGTGNSPLHF. The chain links TRBV7-8 to TRBJ1-6; TRBD1 aligns across 9 bases. Germline trimming cut 7 bases from V and 7 bases from J; bases unmatched to any gene: 8. The CDR3 spans 15 residues. Looked up from germline, CDR1 is SGHVS and CDR2 is FQNEAQ.

The rearrangement links TRBV19 to TRBJ1-1; no reliable D call. The CDR3 is made up of 13 amino acids. Germline V gene sequence: CDR1 LNHDA, CDR2 SQIVND (reference sequence). V lost 8 bases to trimming and J lost 0 bases, with 10 bases between them. As DNA, the CDR3 is TGTGCCAGTCGGCCGGGATTGAACACTGAAGCTTTCTTT. This sequence encodes CASRPGLNTEAFF.

The chain joins TRBV6-1 to TRBJ2-1; 8 bases agree with TRBD1. This CDR3 contains 14 residues. V was clipped by 8 bases and J by 6 bases; unmatched bases: 9. Germline loops: CDR1 MNHNS, CDR2 SASEGT. The CDR3 DNA reads as TGTGCCAGCTCCCCGGGACAGGTTCTCAATGAGCAGTTCTTC. It specifies CASSPGQVLNEQFF.